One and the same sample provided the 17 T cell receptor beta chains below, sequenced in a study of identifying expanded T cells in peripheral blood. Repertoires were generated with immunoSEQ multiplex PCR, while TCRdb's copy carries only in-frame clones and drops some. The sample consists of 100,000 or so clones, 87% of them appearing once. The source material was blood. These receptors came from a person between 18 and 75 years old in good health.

For the CDR3, the DNA is TGTGCCAGCAGCTTAGAGGGTGCGGGACAACCCGGGGAGCTGTTTTTT. It is translated as CASSLEGAGQPGELFF. V is TRBV7-2 and J is TRBJ2-2; perhaps D is TRBD1 or TRBD2 (6 bases each). V was shortened by 1 base and J by 6 bases, with 15 bases between the two germline ends. Germline loops: CDR1 SGHTA, CDR2 FQGNSA. CDR3 size: 16 residues.

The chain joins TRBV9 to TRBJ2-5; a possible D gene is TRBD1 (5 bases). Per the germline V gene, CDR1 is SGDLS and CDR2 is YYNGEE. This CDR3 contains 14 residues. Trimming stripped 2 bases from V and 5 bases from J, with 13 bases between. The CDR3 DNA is TGTGCCAGCAGCGTGTCAGGGATAACTGAGACCCAGTACTTC. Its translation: CASSVSGITETQYF.

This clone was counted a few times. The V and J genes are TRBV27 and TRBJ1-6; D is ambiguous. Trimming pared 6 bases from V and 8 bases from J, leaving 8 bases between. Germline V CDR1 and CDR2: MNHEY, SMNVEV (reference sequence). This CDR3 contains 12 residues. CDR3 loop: CASSLQYSPLHF. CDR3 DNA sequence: TGTGCCAGCAGCCTACAGTATTCACCCCTCCACTTT.

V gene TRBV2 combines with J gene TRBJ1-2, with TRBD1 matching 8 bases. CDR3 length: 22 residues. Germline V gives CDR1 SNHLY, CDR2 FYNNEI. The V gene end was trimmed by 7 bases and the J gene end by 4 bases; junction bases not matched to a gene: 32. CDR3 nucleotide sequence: TGTGCCAGCAAGGGGTTTATATCCGCCGCCGGGACAGGAGGTTCCCCGGCCTATGGCTACACCTTC. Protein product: CASKGFISAAGTGGSPAYGYTF.

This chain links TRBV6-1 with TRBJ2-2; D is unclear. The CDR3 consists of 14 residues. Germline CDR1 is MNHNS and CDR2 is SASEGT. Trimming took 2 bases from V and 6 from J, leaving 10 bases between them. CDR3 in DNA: TGTGCCAGCAGTGAATTCCTCTCGGCCGGGGAGCTGTTTTTT. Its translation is CASSEFLSAGELFF.

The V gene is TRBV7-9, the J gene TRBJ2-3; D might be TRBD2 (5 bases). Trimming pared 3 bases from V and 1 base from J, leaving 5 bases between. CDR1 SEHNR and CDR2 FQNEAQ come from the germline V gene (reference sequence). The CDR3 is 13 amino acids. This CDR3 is CASSFGGTDTQYF. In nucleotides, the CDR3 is TGTGCCAGCAGCTTCGGGGGCACAGATACGCAGTATTTT.

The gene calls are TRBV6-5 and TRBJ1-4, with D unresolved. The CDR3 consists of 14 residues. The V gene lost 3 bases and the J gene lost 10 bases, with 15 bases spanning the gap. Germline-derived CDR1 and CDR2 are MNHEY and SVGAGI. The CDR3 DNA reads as TGTGCCAGCAGTTATACCCCCTGGGGAGGAAAACTGTTTTTT. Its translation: CASSYTPWGGKLFF.

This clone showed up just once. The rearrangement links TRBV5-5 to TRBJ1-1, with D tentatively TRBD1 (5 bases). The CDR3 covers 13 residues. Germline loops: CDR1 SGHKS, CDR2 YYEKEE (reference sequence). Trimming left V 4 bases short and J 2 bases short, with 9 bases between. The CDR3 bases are TGTGCCAGCAGCGACCAGGGAAACACTGAAGCTTTCTTT. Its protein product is CASSDQGNTEAFF. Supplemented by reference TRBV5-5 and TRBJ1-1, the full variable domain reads DAGVTQSPTHLIKTRGQQVTLRCSPISGHKSVSWYQQVLGQGPQFIFQYYEKEERGRGNFPDRFSARQFPNYSSELNVNALLLGDSALYLCASSDQGNTEAFFGQGTRLTVV.

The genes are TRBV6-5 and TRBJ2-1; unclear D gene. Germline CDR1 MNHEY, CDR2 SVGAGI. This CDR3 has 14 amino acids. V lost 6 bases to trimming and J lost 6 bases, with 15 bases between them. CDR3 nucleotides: TGTGCCAGCAGAACCCTGGTCTGGACCAATGAGCAGTTCTTC. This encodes CASRTLVWTNEQFF.

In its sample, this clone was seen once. CDR3 bases: TGTGCCAGCAGCCAGAGCGGGGGAGCCCCGTTTGGGGAGACCCAGTACTTC. Translation gives CASSQSGGAPFGETQYF. The chain uses TRBV13 and TRBJ2-5; 8 positions agree with TRBD2. This CDR3 spans 17 amino acids. V was pared by 5 bases and J by 5 bases, with 16 bases of the junction left unmatched. Germline V gives CDR1 PRHDT, CDR2 FYEKMQ (reference sequence).

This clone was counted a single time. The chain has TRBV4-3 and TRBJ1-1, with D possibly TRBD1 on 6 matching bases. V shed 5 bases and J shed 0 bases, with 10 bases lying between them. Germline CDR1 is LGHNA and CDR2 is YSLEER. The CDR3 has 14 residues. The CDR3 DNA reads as TGCGCCAGCAGCTTCGGACAGCTGAACACTGAAGCTTTCTTT. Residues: CASSFGQLNTEAFF.

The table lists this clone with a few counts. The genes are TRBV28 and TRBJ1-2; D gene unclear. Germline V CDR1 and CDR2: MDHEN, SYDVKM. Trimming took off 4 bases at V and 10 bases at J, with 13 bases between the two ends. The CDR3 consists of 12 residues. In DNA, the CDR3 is TGTGCCAGCAGTTCAGTACCAGGAGTCTACACCTTC. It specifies CASSSVPGVYTF.

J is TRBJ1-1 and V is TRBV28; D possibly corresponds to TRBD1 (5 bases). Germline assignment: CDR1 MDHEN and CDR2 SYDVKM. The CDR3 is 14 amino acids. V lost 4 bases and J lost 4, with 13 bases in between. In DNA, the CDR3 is TGTGCCAGCAGTTCGGCAGGGATCGGCACTGAAGCTTTCTTT. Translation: CASSSAGIGTEAFF.

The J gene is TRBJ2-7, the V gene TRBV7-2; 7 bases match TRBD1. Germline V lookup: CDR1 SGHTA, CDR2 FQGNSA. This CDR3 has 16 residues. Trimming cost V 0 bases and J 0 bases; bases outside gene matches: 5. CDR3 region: CASSLASGGSSYEQYF. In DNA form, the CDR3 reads TGTGCCAGCAGCTTAGCCTCAGGGGGAAGCTCCTACGAGCAGTACTTC.

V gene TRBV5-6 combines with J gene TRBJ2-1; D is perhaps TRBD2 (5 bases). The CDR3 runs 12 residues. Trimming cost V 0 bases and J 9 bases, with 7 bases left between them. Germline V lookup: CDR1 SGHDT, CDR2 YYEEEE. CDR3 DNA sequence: TGTGCCAGCAGCTTGGGGAGCGGTGAGCAGTTCTTC. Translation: CASSLGSGEQFF. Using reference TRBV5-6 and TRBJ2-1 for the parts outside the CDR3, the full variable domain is DAGVTQSPTHLIKTRGQQVTLRCSPKSGHDTVSWYQQALGQGPQFIFQYYEEEERQRGNFPDRFSGHQFPNYSSELNVNALLLGDSALYLCASSLGSGEQFFGPGTRLTVL.

CDR3 region: CASSQDFSYGYTF. CDR3 nucleotides: TGCGCCAGCAGCCAAGATTTTTCCTATGGCTACACCTTC. The J gene is TRBJ1-2, the V gene TRBV4-3; D remains ambiguous. The CDR3 contains 13 residues. V was pared by 0 bases and J by 4 bases, with 6 bases between. Germline-derived CDR1 and CDR2 are LGHNA and YSLEER.

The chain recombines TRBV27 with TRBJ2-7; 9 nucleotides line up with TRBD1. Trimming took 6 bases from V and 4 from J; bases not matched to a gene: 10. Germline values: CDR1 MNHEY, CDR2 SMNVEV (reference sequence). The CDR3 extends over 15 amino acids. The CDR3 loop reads CASSPSGQGNYEQYF. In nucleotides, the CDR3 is TGTGCCAGCAGCCCCTCAGGACAGGGGAATTACGAGCAGTACTTC.